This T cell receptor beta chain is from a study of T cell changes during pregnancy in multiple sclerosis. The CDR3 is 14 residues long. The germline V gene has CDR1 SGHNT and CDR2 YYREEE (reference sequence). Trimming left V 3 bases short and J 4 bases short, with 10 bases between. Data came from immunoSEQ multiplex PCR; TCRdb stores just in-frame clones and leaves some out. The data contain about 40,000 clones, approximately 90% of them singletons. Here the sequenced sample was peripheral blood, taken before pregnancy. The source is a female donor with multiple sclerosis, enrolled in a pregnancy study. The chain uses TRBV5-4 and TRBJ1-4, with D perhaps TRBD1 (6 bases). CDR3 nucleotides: TGTGCCAGCAGCTCGGGACAAAATAATGAAAAACTGTTTTTT. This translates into CASSSGQNNEKLFF.